These T cell receptor beta chains were read from a single sample in a study of T cells in narcolepsy. Clones were sequenced by immunoSEQ multiplex PCR, and TCRdb holds only the in-frame ones, with some missing. The sample records 30,000 to 35,000 clones, around 83% being singletons. Sequencing was carried out using CD45RA- memory CD4+ T cells from PBMCs. The receptors originated from a human donor with narcolepsy. CDR3s include the opening cysteine and the closing phenylalanine or tryptophan. D genes are given only for firm matches. Clone sizes are given selectively: once, few, many, or a class where the clone is expanded.

clone size: -
J gene: TRBJ1-4
D gene: -
V gene: TRBV4-1
CDR3 DNA: TGCGCCAGCAGCCAAGATGCACGGACAGCCGTGTATTCCGCAACTAATGAAAAACTGTTTTTT
CDR3 protein: CASSQDARTAVYSATNEKLFF

clone size: -
J gene: TRBJ1-1
D gene: -
V gene: TRBV13
CDR3 DNA: TGTGCCAGCAGCTTAAACTGGAACACTGAAGCTTTCTTT
CDR3 protein: CASSLNWNTEAFF

clone size: -
J gene: TRBJ2-2
D gene: TRBD2
V gene: TRBV7-2
CDR3 DNA: TGTGCCAGCAGGACCAACCCTAGCGGGAACACCGGGGAGCTGTTTTTT
CDR3 protein: CASRTNPSGNTGELFF

clone size: -
J gene: TRBJ2-7
D gene: -
V gene: TRBV9
CDR3 DNA: TGTGCCAGCAGCGTAGTTGGCAACTCCTACGAGCAGTACTTC
CDR3 protein: CASSVVGNSYEQYF

clone size: -
J gene: TRBJ2-7
D gene: -
V gene: TRBV4-3
CDR3 DNA: TGCGCCAGCAGCCAAGGGGGTAAAGGGCAGTACTTC
CDR3 protein: CASSQGGKGQYF

clone size: -
J gene: TRBJ2-3
D gene: TRBD1
V gene: TRBV5-1
CDR3 DNA: TGCGCCAGCAGCTTGGGACAGGGCCAATTCAGGGATACGCAGTATTTT
CDR3 protein: CASSLGQGQFRDTQYF

clone size: -
J gene: TRBJ2-4
D gene: -
V gene: TRBV11-2
CDR3 DNA: TGTGCCAGCAGCTTTTTACGGGGGGCACAAAACATTCAGTACTTC
CDR3 protein: CASSFLRGAQNIQYF

clone size: -
J gene: TRBJ1-5
D gene: -
V gene: TRBV2
CDR3 DNA: TGTGCCAGCAGTGGGATGAATCAGGGCCAGCCCCAGCATTTT
CDR3 protein: CASSGMNQGQPQHF

clone size: -
J gene: TRBJ2-7
D gene: -
V gene: TRBV5-6
CDR3 DNA: TGTGCCAGCAGCCTCCGGGGCGAGCAGTACTTC
CDR3 protein: CASSLRGEQYF

clone size: -
J gene: TRBJ1-2
D gene: TRBD1
V gene: TRBV18
CDR3 DNA: TGTGCCAGCTCACCCAGTCCGGGACAGCGTAACTATGGCTACACCTTC
CDR3 protein: CASSPSPGQRNYGYTF

clone size: -
J gene: TRBJ1-5
D gene: TRBD1
V gene: TRBV28
CDR3 DNA: TGTGCCAGCAGTCTCGACAGGGGGAATAATCAGCCCCAGCATTTT
CDR3 protein: CASSLDRGNNQPQHF

clone size: -
J gene: TRBJ1-3
D gene: -
V gene: TRBV12-2
CDR3 DNA: TGTGCAAGTCGCTTAGTTGGGACAGGGGAAGACACCATATATTTT
CDR3 protein: CASRLVGTGEDTIYF

clone size: -
J gene: TRBJ2-1
D gene: TRBD1
V gene: TRBV29-1
CDR3 DNA: TGCAGCGTTGGGACAGGGGGTTTGAGTTCCGATGAGCAGTTCTTC
CDR3 protein: CSVGTGGLSSDEQFF

clone size: -
J gene: TRBJ1-1
D gene: -
V gene: TRBV5-1
CDR3 DNA: TGCGCCAGCAGCTTCGTGGGTACGACAGAACCTTCCCGAGCTTTCTTT
CDR3 protein: CASSFVGTTEPSRAFF

clone size: -
J gene: TRBJ2-3
D gene: TRBD2
V gene: TRBV5-1
CDR3 DNA: TGCGCCAGCAGCTTGGTAGGTCTAGCGGGGACGAGTGATACGCAGTATTTT
CDR3 protein: CASSLVGLAGTSDTQYF

clone size: -
J gene: TRBJ1-4
D gene: TRBD1
V gene: TRBV5-1
CDR3 DNA: TGCGCCAGCAGCTTGGACCCAGGGGGAACCACTAATGAAAAACTGTTTTTT
CDR3 protein: CASSLDPGGTTNEKLFF

clone size: once
J gene: TRBJ2-5
D gene: TRBD1
V gene: TRBV5-1
CDR3 DNA: TGCGCCAGCAGCCTTGGGACAGGGGTAGAGACCCAGTACTTC
CDR3 protein: CASSLGTGVETQYF

clone size: -
J gene: TRBJ1-5
D gene: TRBD1
V gene: TRBV19
CDR3 DNA: TGTGCCAGTAGTACAACCGGGACAGCCTTCTCCTTGCAGCCCCAGCATTTT
CDR3 protein: CASSTTGTAFSLQPQHF

clone size: -
J gene: TRBJ2-5
D gene: -
V gene: TRBV7-9
CDR3 DNA: TGTGCCAGTTCGCCGGTGTGGGGAGAGACCCAGTACTTC
CDR3 protein: CASSPVWGETQYF

clone size: -
J gene: TRBJ1-6
D gene: -
V gene: TRBV7-8
CDR3 DNA: TGTGCCAGCAGCCCCGTCAGCTCCTATAATTCACCCCTCCACTTT
CDR3 protein: CASSPVSSYNSPLHF

clone size: -
J gene: TRBJ1-5
D gene: -
V gene: TRBV7-9
CDR3 DNA: TGTGCCAGCAGCTTCGAGACAGTAAATCAGCCCCAGCATTTT
CDR3 protein: CASSFETVNQPQHF

clone size: -
J gene: TRBJ2-7
D gene: TRBD1
V gene: TRBV7-2
CDR3 DNA: TGTGCCAGCAGCTGGGGGACAGGGGGCCCCTACGAGCAGTACTTC
CDR3 protein: CASSWGTGGPYEQYF

clone size: -
J gene: TRBJ1-1
D gene: -
V gene: TRBV19
CDR3 DNA: TGTGCCAGTAGTCACTTGGGGGACCGGGACGACACTGAAGCTTTCTTT
CDR3 protein: CASSHLGDRDDTEAFF

clone size: once
J gene: TRBJ2-1
D gene: TRBD2
V gene: TRBV7-9
CDR3 DNA: TGTGCCAGCAGCTCCGGGGGGACCCGCAATGAGCAGTTCTTC
CDR3 protein: CASSSGGTRNEQFF

clone size: -
J gene: TRBJ1-6
D gene: -
V gene: TRBV25-1
CDR3 DNA: TGTGCCAGCAGTGAATACAGGGATAATTCACCCCTCCACTTT
CDR3 protein: CASSEYRDNSPLHF

clone size: -
J gene: TRBJ2-3
D gene: TRBD2
V gene: TRBV2
CDR3 DNA: TGTGCCAGCAGCCCGAGGACTAGCCGCACAGATACGCAGTATTTT
CDR3 protein: CASSPRTSRTDTQYF

clone size: -
J gene: TRBJ2-5
D gene: -
V gene: TRBV7-8
CDR3 DNA: TGTGCCAGCAGCTTAGCGGGGTTCCAAGAGACCCAGTACTTC
CDR3 protein: CASSLAGFQETQYF

clone size: once
J gene: TRBJ1-3
D gene: TRBD1
V gene: TRBV4-1
CDR3 DNA: TGCGCCAGCAGCCAAGGGGGGCCCAAGGGGGCGGCAGGAGGAAACACCATATATTTT
CDR3 protein: CASSQGGPKGAAGGNTIYF

clone size: -
J gene: TRBJ2-7
D gene: TRBD2
V gene: TRBV9
CDR3 DNA: TGTGCCAGCAGCGTAGGGCTAGCGGGGCACGGGTACGAGCAGTACTTC
CDR3 protein: CASSVGLAGHGYEQYF

clone size: -
J gene: TRBJ2-5
D gene: TRBD1
V gene: TRBV15
CDR3 DNA: TGTGCCACCAGCAGAGGGAGTTTAGGGGGCACAGAGACCCAGTACTTC
CDR3 protein: CATSRGSLGGTETQYF

clone size: once
J gene: TRBJ1-2
D gene: -
V gene: TRBV19
CDR3 DNA: TGTGCCAGTATGCGGCTCGGCTATGGCTACACCTTC
CDR3 protein: CASMRLGYGYTF

clone size: -
J gene: TRBJ1-2
D gene: -
V gene: TRBV7-3
CDR3 DNA: TGTGCCAGCAGCCCCGACAGGAACTATGGCTACACCTTC
CDR3 protein: CASSPDRNYGYTF

clone size: -
J gene: TRBJ2-7
D gene: -
V gene: TRBV5-8
CDR3 DNA: TGTGCCAGCAGCTTGGTGGACGAGCAGTACTTC
CDR3 protein: CASSLVDEQYF

clone size: few
J gene: TRBJ2-1
D gene: -
V gene: TRBV11-2
CDR3 DNA: TGTGCCAGCAGCCCCTTGGGGGGGGGCGGCTACAATGAGCAGTTCTTC
CDR3 protein: CASSPLGGGGYNEQFF

clone size: -
J gene: TRBJ1-6
D gene: TRBD1
V gene: TRBV5-4
CDR3 DNA: TGTGCCAGCAGCTTGGGGACAGGGGGTAATTCACCCCTCCACTTT
CDR3 protein: CASSLGTGGNSPLHF

clone size: -
J gene: TRBJ2-1
D gene: TRBD2
V gene: TRBV19
CDR3 DNA: TGTGCCAGTAGGACTAGCGGTGGGGTAGATGAGCAGTTCTTC
CDR3 protein: CASRTSGGVDEQFF

clone size: -
J gene: TRBJ1-1
D gene: TRBD1
V gene: TRBV29-1
CDR3 DNA: TGCAGCGGGGGACAGGGGGCCAACACTGAAGCTTTCTTT
CDR3 protein: CSGGQGANTEAFF

clone size: -
J gene: TRBJ1-6
D gene: -
V gene: TRBV2
CDR3 DNA: TGTGCCAGCAGAACCGGGACGGCGACTAATTCACCCCTCCACTTT
CDR3 protein: CASRTGTATNSPLHF

clone size: -
J gene: TRBJ1-6
D gene: TRBD1
V gene: TRBV7-3
CDR3 DNA: TGTGCCAGCAGCTTAGGGACAGGGGCCTCACCCCTCCACTTT
CDR3 protein: CASSLGTGASPLHF

clone size: -
J gene: TRBJ2-3
D gene: -
V gene: TRBV6-4
CDR3 DNA: TGTGCCAGCAGCCGGGACTCACCCACAGATACGCAGTATTTT
CDR3 protein: CASSRDSPTDTQYF

clone size: few
J gene: TRBJ2-3
D gene: -
V gene: TRBV5-1
CDR3 DNA: TGCGCCAGCAGCCCGGGAGTTACAGATACGCAGTATTTT
CDR3 protein: CASSPGVTDTQYF

clone size: -
J gene: TRBJ1-4
D gene: -
V gene: TRBV19
CDR3 DNA: TGTGCCAGTACCCAGGCAGGACGGACGAGAACTAATGAAAAACTGTTTTTT
CDR3 protein: CASTQAGRTRTNEKLFF

clone size: few
J gene: TRBJ1-5
D gene: TRBD1
V gene: TRBV4-3
CDR3 DNA: TGCGCCAGCAGCCCTTGGGACAGGGGCAGTCAGCCCCAGCATTTT
CDR3 protein: CASSPWDRGSQPQHF

clone size: -
J gene: TRBJ1-2
D gene: TRBD1
V gene: TRBV5-1
CDR3 DNA: TGCGCCAGCAGCTCCCGACAGGGGGCCAGGAACTATGGCTACACCTTC
CDR3 protein: CASSSRQGARNYGYTF

clone size: -
J gene: TRBJ1-5
D gene: -
V gene: TRBV15
CDR3 DNA: TGTGCCACCAGCAGAGAAAGAAGGGCAGGGAAGAGCAATCAGCCCCAGCATTTT
CDR3 protein: CATSRERRAGKSNQPQHF

clone size: few
J gene: TRBJ2-7
D gene: -
V gene: TRBV6-5
CDR3 DNA: TGTGCCAGCAGCGGCAGGGATTACGAGCAGTACTTC
CDR3 protein: CASSGRDYEQYF

clone size: once
J gene: TRBJ1-5
D gene: -
V gene: TRBV28
CDR3 DNA: TGTGCCAGCAGCTTAGGGGGTGGCGGGGTCATTCGCAATCAGCCCCAGCATTTT
CDR3 protein: CASSLGGGGVIRNQPQHF

clone size: -
J gene: TRBJ1-2
D gene: TRBD1
V gene: TRBV19
CDR3 DNA: TGTGCCAGTAGTCTCATGAGGGGGACAGGGGAACCTAACTATGGCTACACCTTC
CDR3 protein: CASSLMRGTGEPNYGYTF

clone size: -
J gene: TRBJ1-4
D gene: -
V gene: TRBV7-6
CDR3 DNA: TGTGCCAGCAGCCTTAGCGGCGTTAACGAAAAACTGTTTTTT
CDR3 protein: CASSLSGVNEKLFF

clone size: -
J gene: TRBJ2-1
D gene: -
V gene: TRBV4-1
CDR3 DNA: TGCGCCAGCAGCCAAGAACGGGACTTCAACAATGAGCAGTTCTTC
CDR3 protein: CASSQERDFNNEQFF

clone size: few
J gene: TRBJ2-3
D gene: TRBD1
V gene: TRBV5-1
CDR3 DNA: TGCGCCAGCAGCACCGGACAGGGCAGCACAGATACGCAGTATTTT
CDR3 protein: CASSTGQGSTDTQYF

clone size: -
J gene: TRBJ2-7
D gene: -
V gene: TRBV25-1
CDR3 DNA: TGTGCCAGCAGTGATGAGCAGAGCCACTCCTACGAGCAGTACTTC
CDR3 protein: CASSDEQSHSYEQYF

clone size: -
J gene: TRBJ2-4
D gene: TRBD2
V gene: TRBV4-1
CDR3 DNA: TGCGCCAGCAGCCAAGAACGCGGGCCGGGGGGATATAAAAACATTCAGTACTTC
CDR3 protein: CASSQERGPGGYKNIQYF

clone size: -
J gene: TRBJ2-1
D gene: -
V gene: TRBV30
CDR3 DNA: TGTGCCTGGAGTTTGAGGGATGAGCAGTTCTTC
CDR3 protein: CAWSLRDEQFF

clone size: once
J gene: TRBJ1-1
D gene: TRBD1
V gene: TRBV2
CDR3 DNA: TGTGCCGGGAGGGGGCCTGGTGGCGCTGAAGCTTTCTTT
CDR3 protein: CAGRGPGGAEAFF

clone size: -
J gene: TRBJ2-1
D gene: -
V gene: TRBV5-8
CDR3 DNA: TGTGCCAGCAGCACGTCTAGCGCGAGCTCCTACAATGAGCAGTTCTTC
CDR3 protein: CASSTSSASSYNEQFF

clone size: -
J gene: TRBJ1-3
D gene: TRBD1
V gene: TRBV7-2
CDR3 DNA: TGTGCCAGCAGCTTACCCCCTCCGGGACAGGGGACTGGAAACACCATATATTTT
CDR3 protein: CASSLPPPGQGTGNTIYF